One and the same sample provided the 8 T cell receptor beta chains below, sequenced in a study of shared clonotypes between healthy human individuals. Libraries were prepared by immunoSEQ multiplex PCR; TCRdb keeps only in-frame clonotypes and omits some of them. This table has 2 million to 3 million clones, approximately 94% appearing once. Source material: naive CD4+ T cells from PBMCs. As to subset: CD45RA+ positively selected. The receptors shown here come from a man younger than 35 in good health. Some clones in this sample may be carry-over from other donors' samples.

This chain connects TRBV28 to TRBJ1-1; possible D gene TRBD1, 6 bases. CDR3 length equals 14 residues. V gave up 7 bases and J gave up 1 base, with 13 bases separating them. The germline gives CDR1 MDHEN, CDR2 SYDVKM. CDR3 sequence reads: CASIGGPKNTEAFF. For the CDR3, the DNA is TGTGCCAGCATTGGGGGGCCAAAGAACACTGAAGCTTTCTTT.

The gene calls are TRBV5-1 and TRBJ2-6; D is unclear. This CDR3 spans 14 amino acids. Trimming took off 2 bases at V and 4 bases at J, with 7 bases between the two ends. Looked up from germline, CDR1 is SGHRS and CDR2 is YFSETQ. The CDR3 sequence is CASSFTYGANVLTF. CDR3 coding DNA: TGCGCCAGCAGCTTTACCTACGGGGCCAACGTCCTGACTTTC.

The gene calls are TRBV4-3 and TRBJ1-1; tentative D call: TRBD1 (5 bases). Trimming cost V 0 bases and J 6 bases, with 17 bases left between them. Germline V gene data show CDR1 as LGHNA and CDR2 as YSLEER. CDR3 length equals 16 residues. This CDR3 is CASSQDGQNGGAEAFF. Written as DNA, the CDR3 is TGCGCCAGCAGCCAAGATGGTCAGAATGGGGGAGCTGAAGCTTTCTTT.

The chain uses TRBV11-2 and TRBJ2-5; TRBD2 matches 11 bases. V lost 4 bases and J lost 2; bases outside the gene matches: 3. The CDR3 spans 15 residues. Germline V gene data show CDR1 as SGHAT and CDR2 as FQNNGV. CDR3 residues: CASSWGLAVQETQYF. CDR3 nucleotide sequence: TGTGCCAGCAGCTGGGGACTAGCGGTTCAAGAGACCCAGTACTTC.

The CDR3 region has the DNA TGTGCCAGTAGTACCAGTGGGGTTAAGCAGTTCTTC. It yields the protein CASSTSGVKQFF. The rearrangement joins TRBV19 to TRBJ2-1, with no clear D. Per germline, CDR1 LNHDA and CDR2 SQIVND (reference sequence). Trimming left V 4 bases short and J 11 bases short, with 12 bases between. CDR3 length: 12 amino acids.

In regard to this clone: Other DNA sequences in the sample encode the same CDR3. CDR3 sequence reads: CASSQGAYEQYF. The CDR3, as DNA: TGCGCCAGCAGCCAGGGGGCCTACGAGCAGTACTTC. The J gene is TRBJ2-7, the V gene TRBV5-1; 7 nucleotides agree with TRBD1. The CDR3 runs 12 residues. Germline V gene data show CDR1 as SGHRS and CDR2 as YFSETQ. J gave up 2 bases and V 4 bases, and 0 bases lay outside the gene matches.

The chain links TRBV30 to TRBJ2-5; the D is unclear. The end of the DNA aligns better with TRBJ2-7, so the J call may be wrong. The length of the CDR3 is 12 residues. The germline V gene encodes CDR1 GTSNPN and CDR2 SVGIG (reference sequence). This CDR3 reads CAWSKGFGEQYF. For the CDR3, the DNA is TGTGCCTGGAGTAAAGGGTTCGGCGAGCAGTACTTC.

This sequence joins TRBV30 and TRBJ2-5, with D unclear. Trimming removed 2 bases from V and 4 bases from J, with 23 bases in between. The CDR3 is 17 residues long. The V gene's germline CDR1 is GTSNPN and CDR2 SVGIG (reference sequence). The CDR3 DNA sequence: TGTGCCTGGAGTTCCCTCGCAGATACAAATAAGGGAGAGACCCAGTACTTC. Protein: CAWSSLADTNKGETQYF.